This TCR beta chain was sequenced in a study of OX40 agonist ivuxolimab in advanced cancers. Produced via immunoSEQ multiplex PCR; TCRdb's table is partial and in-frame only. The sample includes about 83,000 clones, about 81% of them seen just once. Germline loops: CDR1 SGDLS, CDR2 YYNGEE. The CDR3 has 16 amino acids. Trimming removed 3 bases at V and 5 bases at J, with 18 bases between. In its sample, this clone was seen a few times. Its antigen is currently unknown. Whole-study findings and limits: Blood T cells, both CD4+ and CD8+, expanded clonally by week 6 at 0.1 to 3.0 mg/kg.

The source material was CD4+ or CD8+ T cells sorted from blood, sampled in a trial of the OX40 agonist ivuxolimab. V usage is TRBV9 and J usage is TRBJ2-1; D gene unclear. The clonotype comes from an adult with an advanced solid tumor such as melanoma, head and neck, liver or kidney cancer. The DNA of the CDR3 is TGTGCCAGCAGCGCACCTGAAACCCCGATTAACAATGAGCAGTTCTTC. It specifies CASSAPETPINNEQFF.